The 32 T cell receptor beta chains below all came from one sample that was sequenced in a study of cytomegalovirus exposure and HLA in healthy donors. The primer mix had 60 Vbeta and 13 Jbeta primers. The method was immunoSEQ multiplex PCR; TCRdb's version includes in-frame clones alone and lacks a portion of them. The table lists 150,000 or so clones, less than 85% of them singletons. The sequencing sample was made of PBMCs. The receptors shown here come from a man aged 18 to 30 in good health and CMV-seropositive.

V is TRBV7-9 and J is TRBJ1-6; D remains unclear. Germline CDR1 and CDR2: SEHNR and FQNEAQ (reference sequence). The CDR3 covers 13 residues. The germline V and J ends were trimmed by 6 bases and 11 bases, with 14 bases remaining between them. CDR3 DNA: TGTGCCAGCAGTACCGAGGGTATGGCACCCCTCCACTTT. Its protein product is CASSTEGMAPLHF.

The V call is TRBV4-3, the J call TRBJ2-7; weak D call: TRBD1 (6 bases). With 0 bases removed from V and 2 bases from J, the gap between germline ends came to 14 bases. CDR3 length equals 16 residues. Germline CDR1 is LGHNA and CDR2 is YSLEER. The DNA of the CDR3 is TGCGCCAGCAGCCAAGATGGGGGCGACATACCCTACGAGCAGTACTTC. Protein product: CASSQDGGDIPYEQYF.

V usage is TRBV5-1 and J usage is TRBJ2-5, with TRBD2 matching 9 bases. CDR3 length equals 15 residues. Per the germline V gene, CDR1 is SGHRS and CDR2 is YFSETQ. With V trimmed by 9 bases and J by 4 bases, 13 bases remained unmatched. CDR3 sequence (DNA): TGCGCCACCAGGCCAGGGGCGGGGGGGCGAGAGACCCAGTACTTC. Translated, it gives CATRPGAGGRETQYF.

This clone appeared a few times. This chain uses TRBV5-1 with TRBJ2-3; D might be TRBD2 (5 bases). The CDR3 loop spans 17 amino acids. V shed 2 bases and J shed 4 bases, with 20 bases lying between them. Germline-derived CDR1 and CDR2 are SGHRS and YFSETQ. CDR3 region: CASSLRPETKRADTQYF. For the CDR3, the DNA is TGCGCCAGCAGCTTACGCCCGGAGACCAAGAGGGCAGATACGCAGTATTTT.

This clone was recorded a few times. The chain combines TRBV6-1 with TRBJ1-1; D gene ambiguous. Trimming pared 3 bases from V and 3 bases from J, leaving 14 bases between. The CDR3 length is 15 residues. CDR1 and CDR2 (germline): MNHNS, SASEGT. The CDR3 reads CASSEHLVSDTEAFF. In DNA form, the CDR3 reads TGTGCCAGCAGTGAGCATCTAGTTAGTGACACTGAAGCTTTCTTT.

This clone was seen a single time. The chain recombines TRBV7-3 with TRBJ2-1; D is perhaps TRBD1 (5 bases). Trimming cost V 6 bases and J 5 bases, with 11 bases left between them. The CDR3 extends over 13 amino acids. Germline V lookup: CDR1 SGHTA, CDR2 FQGTGA. The CDR3 DNA reads as TGTGCCAGCAGATATACCAGGGACAATGAGCAGTTCTTC. This gives the protein CASRYTRDNEQFF.

This clone was detected a few times. The CDR3 sequence is CASSPLPGESYEQYF. CDR3 nucleotides: TGTGCCAGCTCACCCCTGCCAGGTGAATCCTACGAGCAGTACTTC. The chain uses TRBV18 and TRBJ2-7; D is ambiguous. The CDR3 totals 15 residues. Trimming took 3 bases from V and 1 from J, leaving 13 bases between them. Germline CDR1 and CDR2: KGHSH and LQKENI.

This chain uses TRBV4-1 with TRBJ1-1; 7 bases line up with TRBD1. The CDR3 totals 13 residues. J gave up 8 bases and V 3 bases, and 6 bases lay outside the gene matches. The V gene's germline CDR1 is MGHRA and CDR2 YSYEKL. CDR3 bases: TGCGCCAGCAGCCAGAGACAGGGAAGAGAAGCTTTCTTT. Encoded protein: CASSQRQGREAFF.

The chain carries TRBV30 and TRBJ2-1; possibly TRBD2 for D (6 bases). The CDR3 length is 14 residues. Trimming removed 5 bases from V and 5 bases from J, with 16 bases in between. The V gene's germline CDR1 is GTSNPN and CDR2 SVGIG (reference sequence). As DNA, the CDR3 is TGTGCCTGGTCTGGAAGGCGGGGCAACAATGAGCAGTTCTTC. This sequence encodes CAWSGRRGNNEQFF.

This clone was recorded a few times. The junction differs from germline at one of its ends, possibly a read error. The J gene is TRBJ1-2, the V gene TRBV5-1; tentatively, D is TRBD1 (5 bases). In germline, CDR1 is SGHRS, CDR2 YFSETQ. The CDR3 totals 14 residues. CDR3 nucleotide sequence: TGTGCCAGCAGCCTGGACACCTCTAACTATGGCTACACCTTC. It encodes CASSLDTSNYGYTF.

The J gene is TRBJ2-3, the V gene TRBV5-6; D perhaps matches TRBD1 (6 bases). This CDR3 has 15 residues. Germline-derived CDR1 and CDR2 are SGHDT and YYEEEE. V dropped 4 bases and J dropped 3 bases, with 15 bases sitting between them. The CDR3 nucleotides read TGTGCCAGCAGCCGGATGACAGGCCTTACAGATACGCAGTATTTT. This encodes CASSRMTGLTDTQYF.

For this clone: Germline and junction disagree at one end, which may indicate a read error. This rearrangement joins TRBV28 to TRBJ1-2; possibly TRBD1 for D (5 bases). The CDR3 is made up of 15 amino acids. Germline V gene sequence: CDR1 MDHEN, CDR2 SYDVKM. The CDR3, as DNA: TGTGCCGGCAGCCGTCAACTCACCGGGGGCTATGGCTACACCTTC. Protein sequence: CAGSRQLTGGYGYTF.

The gene calls are TRBV11-2 and TRBJ2-7, with 8 bases lining up with TRBD2. The CDR3 totals 13 residues. CDR1 and CDR2 from the germline V gene are SGHAT and FQNNGV. With V trimmed by 2 bases and J by 6 bases, 3 bases remained unmatched. The CDR3, as DNA: TGTGCCAGCAGCTTACCGGGACTAGTCGAGCAGTACTTC. This translates into CASSLPGLVEQYF. Filled out from reference TRBV11-2 and TRBJ2-7, the complete variable domain reads EAGVAQSPRYKIIEKRQSVAFWCNPISGHATLYWYQQILGQGPKLLIQFQNNGVVDDSQLPKDRFSAERLKGVDSTLKIQPAKLEDSAVYLCASSLPGLVEQYFGPGTRLTVT.

A few counts support this clone. The V and J genes are TRBV11-2 and TRBJ2-2; D uncertain. Germline loops: CDR1 SGHAT, CDR2 FQNNGV. The CDR3 totals 16 residues. Between the trimmed V and J ends, which lost 5 bases and 2 bases, there was a span of 15 bases. CDR3 DNA sequence: TGTGCCAGCAGCGCGACCAGGTCTCCAAACACCGGGGAGCTGTTTTTT. Its protein product is CASSATRSPNTGELFF. Complete variable domain (other parts from reference TRBV11-2 and TRBJ2-2): EAGVAQSPRYKIIEKRQSVAFWCNPISGHATLYWYQQILGQGPKLLIQFQNNGVVDDSQLPKDRFSAERLKGVDSTLKIQPAKLEDSAVYLCASSATRSPNTGELFFGEGSRLTVL.

The rearrangement uses TRBV7-3 and TRBJ2-3; 7 bases are shared with TRBD1. This CDR3 is built from 14 residues. The V gene's germline CDR1 is SGHTA and CDR2 FQGTGA. J gave up 4 bases and V 5 bases, and 6 bases lay outside the gene matches. CDR3 nucleotides: TGTGCCAGCAGCCCACTACAGGGGTCAGATACGCAGTATTTT. As protein: CASSPLQGSDTQYF.

The chain has TRBV5-6 and TRBJ1-3, with 8 bases that match TRBD1. Germline CDR1 is SGHDT and CDR2 is YYEEEE. V shed 4 bases and J 5 bases; nucleotides not matched to a gene: 5. CDR3 length: 14 amino acids. CDR3 loop: CASSPDRVRNTIYF. CDR3 sequence (DNA): TGTGCCAGCAGCCCGGACAGGGTACGAAACACCATATATTTT.

This chain links TRBV28 with TRBJ1-5; 8 bases agree with TRBD1. With V trimmed by 5 bases and J by 7 bases, 7 bases remained unmatched. This CDR3 region has 14 residues. Germline V gene data show CDR1 as MDHEN and CDR2 as SYDVKM. In DNA form, the CDR3 reads TGTGCCAGCAGTCCTTGGACAGGGCACCAGCCCCAGCATTTT. Translation gives CASSPWTGHQPQHF.

This clone was seen a single time. This chain uses TRBV20-1 with TRBJ2-1; TRBD1 matches at 8 bases. The V and J ends lost 5 bases and 12 bases, in that order; junction bases with no gene match: 6. Germline lookup yields CDR1 DFQATT and CDR2 SNEGSKA (reference sequence). The length of the CDR3 is 11 residues. In DNA, the CDR3 is TGCAGTGCTGAGGACAGGGTGGGGCAGTTCTTC. Amino acids: CSAEDRVGQFF.

The chain combines TRBV28 with TRBJ1-2; TRBD1 might be the D (5 bases). V was trimmed by 3 bases and J by 3 bases, leaving 11 bases between them. This CDR3 is 14 amino acids long. Looked up from germline, CDR1 is MDHEN and CDR2 is SYDVKM. The CDR3 spells CASSFRAGHYGYTF. In DNA form, the CDR3 reads TGTGCCAGCAGTTTTCGGGCAGGGCACTATGGCTACACCTTC.

V usage is TRBV18 and J usage is TRBJ1-1; tentatively, D is TRBD1 (5 bases). This CDR3 has 16 residues. The germline CDR1 and CDR2 sequences are KGHSH and LQKENI. The V end was cut by 1 base, the J end by 1 base, with 13 bases between. The CDR3 DNA follows: TGTGCCAGCTCACCACTTTGGGACGGGGGGAACACTGAAGCTTTCTTT. Protein product: CASSPLWDGGNTEAFF.

The V and J genes are TRBV9 and TRBJ1-2; tentatively, D is TRBD1 (6 bases). The CDR3 length is 14 residues. Looked up from germline, CDR1 is SGDLS and CDR2 is YYNGEE. V dropped 6 bases and J dropped 0 bases, with 12 bases sitting between them. The CDR3 loop reads CASTLDSANYGYTF. The CDR3 coding sequence is TGTGCCAGCACCCTGGACAGTGCTAACTATGGCTACACCTTC.

The chain is built from TRBV5-1 and TRBJ1-4, with D possibly TRBD1 on 5 matching bases. Germline V gene lookup returns CDR1 SGHRS and CDR2 YFSETQ. CDR3 length: 12 residues. Trimming cost V 5 bases and J 7 bases, with 9 bases left between them. The CDR3 region is CASRGVGEKLFF. The CDR3 DNA reads TGCGCCAGCAGAGGGGTGGGTGAAAAACTGTTTTTT.

V gene TRBV2 combines with J gene TRBJ1-2; D not resolved. V shed 8 bases and J shed 2 bases, with 15 bases lying between them. This CDR3 has 14 amino acids. Germline V gene lookup returns CDR1 SNHLY and CDR2 FYNNEI. In nucleotides, the CDR3 is TGTGCCAGCGGCCCTCGGGGAGAGAACTATGGCTACACCTTC. Its protein is CASGPRGENYGYTF.

The CDR3 reads CAWSGTGGSEAFF. The CDR3, as DNA: TGTGCCTGGAGCGGGACAGGGGGCTCTGAAGCTTTCTTT. This chain joins TRBV30 and TRBJ1-1; 12 nucleotides align to TRBD1. The J segment lost 6 bases and the V segment lost 3 bases, leaving 2 bases of the junction unmatched. The CDR3 length is 13 residues. CDR1 and CDR2 from the germline V gene are GTSNPN and SVGIG (reference sequence).

V is TRBV5-6 and J is TRBJ1-2; D is undetermined. CDR1 is SGHDT and CDR2 is YYEEEE in the germline V gene. The CDR3 covers 14 residues. Trimming removed 0 bases from V and 7 bases from J, with 13 bases in between. The CDR3: CASSLDSYLLGYTF. CDR3 in DNA: TGTGCCAGCAGCTTGGACAGTTACCTTCTTGGCTACACCTTC.

The chain recombines TRBV6-6 with TRBJ2-6; D gene ambiguous. In germline, CDR1 is MNHNY, CDR2 SVGAGI (reference sequence). The CDR3 sequence is 15 residues long. Deletions cut 6 bases from V and 0 bases from J, with 9 bases between. The CDR3 loop is CASRSHHSGANVLTF. CDR3 coding DNA: TGTGCCAGCAGGTCACACCACTCTGGGGCCAACGTCCTGACTTTC.

The chain joins TRBV6-4 to TRBJ2-2; 9 bases agree with TRBD2. The V and J ends lost 4 bases and 5 bases, in that order; junction bases with no gene match: 5. The CDR3 spans 15 residues. Germline lookup yields CDR1 MRHNA and CDR2 SNTAGT. CDR3 region: CASSATSGHTGELFF. The CDR3 DNA reads TGTGCCAGCAGTGCCACTAGCGGGCATACCGGGGAGCTGTTTTTT.

The rearrangement joins TRBV7-3 to TRBJ2-1, with D possibly being TRBD2 (6 bases). This CDR3 contains 14 residues. Germline V lookup: CDR1 SGHTA, CDR2 FQGTGA. Trimming cost V 5 bases and J 8 bases, with 16 bases left between them. The CDR3 sequence: CASSANRESDEQFF. The DNA of the CDR3 is TGTGCCAGCAGCGCCAACCGGGAGAGCGATGAGCAGTTCTTC.

This chain links TRBV10-3 with TRBJ2-3; TRBD2 aligns across 13 bases. The CDR3 is 14 amino acids. V was pared by 5 bases and J by 6 bases, with 2 bases of the junction left unmatched. In germline, CDR1 is ENHRY, CDR2 SYGVKD. CDR3 in amino acids: CAISWTSGSDTQYF. The CDR3 DNA reads TGTGCCATCAGTTGGACTAGCGGGAGTGATACGCAGTATTTT.

The J gene is TRBJ2-3, the V gene TRBV29-1, with TRBD2 identical over 7 bases. Germline assignment: CDR1 SQVTM and CDR2 ANQGSEA. The V and J ends lost 4 bases and 7 bases, in that order; junction bases with no gene match: 5. The CDR3 runs 12 residues. The CDR3: CSVAGLGYTQYF. DNA for the CDR3: TGCAGCGTTGCCGGACTAGGGTATACGCAGTATTTT.

There are a few counts of this clone. V usage is TRBV11-3 and J usage is TRBJ2-3; 10 bases map to TRBD2. The CDR3 sequence is 17 residues long. V shed 3 bases and J 6 bases; nucleotides not matched to a gene: 12. From germline, CDR1 is SGHNT and CDR2 YENEEA. The DNA of the CDR3 is TGTGCCAGCAGCTTTAAGGCTAGCGGGGGCCATGAGGATACGCAGTATTTT. Translation: CASSFKASGGHEDTQYF.

The rearrangement links TRBV5-1 to TRBJ1-6; 8 bases map to TRBD1. Losses at the gene ends were 0 bases for V and 14 bases for J; bases not matched to a gene: 10. Germline values: CDR1 SGHRS, CDR2 YFSETQ. The CDR3 spans 15 residues. CDR3: CASSLEGQGALALHF. The CDR3 DNA reads TGCGCCAGCAGCTTGGAAGGGCAGGGGGCTCTGGCCCTCCACTTT.